This T cell receptor (beta chain) was sequenced in a study of T cell changes during pregnancy in multiple sclerosis. V dropped 0 bases and J dropped 5 bases, with 7 bases sitting between them. This CDR3 has 13 residues. Germline lookup yields CDR1 LNHDA and CDR2 SQIVND (reference sequence). Measured with immunoSEQ multiplex PCR; TCRdb has only the in-frame clones, and not every one. The sample yields roughly 100,000 clones, 85% to 95% seen once. The gene calls are TRBV19 and TRBJ1-1, with D unresolved. This receptor was taken from a female donor with multiple sclerosis, enrolled in a pregnancy study. The sample in question was peripheral blood, obtained after pregnancy. The CDR3 loop is CASSIDVATEAFF. The CDR3 nucleotides are TGTGCCAGTAGTATAGATGTGGCAACTGAAGCTTTCTTT.